This T cell receptor (beta chain) emerged from a study of early T cells in non-severe SARS-CoV-2 infection. Across the whole study: Sequencing of bulk RNA from unsorted whole blood was done, without chain pairing. Findings of the study overall: Matching results from VDJdb favored anti-spike CD8 responses, leaving private and CD4 specificities undetected.

In its sample, this clonotype was seen a few times. The antigen remains unidentified. The library protocol tagged individual cDNA molecules with unique molecular identifiers. TCRdb reanalysed the 5' RACE reads using MiXCR and keeps one entry per CDR3 protein. The sample yields around 61,000 distinct CDR3 sequences, roughly 10% seen once. The germline V gene encodes CDR1 SGDLS and CDR2 YYNGEE. With 0 bases removed from V and 6 bases from J, the gap between germline ends came to 13 bases. The CDR3 loop spans 14 amino acids. The origin of this receptor is an adult who was a healthcare worker with PCR-confirmed SARS-CoV-2 infection or an uninfected control (not recorded which). The rearrangement joins TRBV9 to TRBJ2-7; tentative D call: TRBD2 (5 bases). Material: whole blood. The CDR3: CASSVATQGGEQYF. The DNA of the CDR3 is TGTGCCAGCAGCGTAGCTACACAAGGAGGCGAGCAGTACTTC.